This is a list of T cell receptor beta chains from one sample in a study of T cells in Graves' hyperthyroidism and ophthalmopathy. TCRdb independently ran MiXCR on the multiplex PCR reads; one entry per CDR3 protein. In the table there are 400,000 or so distinct CDR3 sequences, roughly 13% of which are singletons. The sample taken for sequencing was blood. The receptors originated from a man aged 50 or older with Graves' ophthalmopathy. Each CDR3 is given with its conserved first and last residue. A D gene is named only where the DNA matches it firmly. Not all rows give a size; the values are once, few, many and, for expanded clones, a class.

>many|TRBJ1-1|TRBV20-1|-
TGCAGTGCTAGAGATGGGGGACGCTCCACTGAAGCTTTCTTT
CSARDGGRSTEAFF
>-|TRBJ1-1|TRBV19|TRBD1
TGTGCCAGTAGTATGACAGGGTATGGCACTGAAGCTTTCTTT
CASSMTGYGTEAFF
>many|TRBJ2-5|TRBV28|TRBD2
TGTGCCAGCACCCAAAGGACTAGCGGGAGATCCCAGTACTTC
CASTQRTSGRSQYF
>many|TRBJ2-3|TRBV12-3/TRBV12-4|-
TGTGCCAGCAAGCAACAGAGCACAGATACGCAGTATTTT
CASKQQSTDTQYF
>many|TRBJ2-7|TRBV11-2|TRBD1
TGTGCCAGCAGCTTCGAACCCGGGACAGGGGCCTACGAGCAGTACTTC
CASSFEPGTGAYEQYF
>many|TRBJ2-7|TRBV28|-
TGTGCCAGCAGCGGCTCGGACGGAAAATACGAGCAGTACTTC
CASSGSDGKYEQYF
>-|TRBJ2-1|TRBV29-1|-
TGCAGCTTATTGAGGACTGGGAGCTCCTACAATGAGCAGTTCTTC
CSLLRTGSSYNEQFF
>many|TRBJ2-3|TRBV5-6|TRBD2
TGTGCCAGCAGTAACCGCGGGGGGGCAGGCACAGATACGCAGTATTTT
CASSNRGGAGTDTQYF
>-|TRBJ1-1|TRBV5-4|-
TGTGCCAGCAGCTTGGCGGCGGGGGTCGGGGACACTGAAGCTTTCTTT
CASSLAAGVGDTEAFF
>many|TRBJ2-7|TRBV5-6|-
TGTGCCAGCAGCTTGGAGTTGATTAGCCGCTCCTACGAGCAGTACTTC
CASSLELISRSYEQYF
>many|TRBJ1-1|TRBV11-1|-
TGTGCCAGCAGCTTAGGACAGTTGATGAACACTGAAGCTTTCTTT
CASSLGQLMNTEAFF
>many|TRBJ2-1|TRBV30|TRBD2
TGTGCCTCCACGAGACTAGCGGGAGGGCTAGGTGAGCAGTTCTTC
CASTRLAGGLGEQFF
>-|TRBJ1-2|TRBV5-6|TRBD1
TGTGCCAGCAGCCCGATAGACAGGGGTATCTATGGCTACACCTTC
CASSPIDRGIYGYTF
>-|TRBJ2-1|TRBV18|TRBD2
TGTGCCAGCTCACCACGGGCTAGCGGGAGTTCAAGGTACAATGAGCAGTTCTTC
CASSPRASGSSRYNEQFF
>few|TRBJ2-1|TRBV9|-
TGTGCCAATCGTGGCAGAAGCTACAATGAGCAGTTCTTC
CANRGRSYNEQFF
>-|TRBJ2-5|TRBV25-1|TRBD1
TGTGCCAGCAGTGAACCGACAGGGAAGGAGACCCAGTACTTC
CASSEPTGKETQYF
>many|TRBJ2-2|TRBV29-1|-
TGCAGCGTTGCAATCAGCACCGGGGAGCTGTTTTTT
CSVAISTGELFF
>few|TRBJ2-3|TRBV20-1|-
TGCAGTGCTAGGAAGAGGAGGGGAGATACGCAGTATTTT
CSARKRRGDTQYF
>many|TRBJ1-2|TRBV6-1|-
TGTGCCAGCAGTGCTGACAGAAGTGGGGGAAATCACTATGGCTACACCTTC
CASSADRSGGNHYGYTF
>many|TRBJ2-2|TRBV20-1|TRBD2
TGCAGTGCTAGAGAAAGCTCTAGCGGGAAGGCCGGGGAGCTGTTTTTT
CSARESSSGKAGELFF
>few|TRBJ2-1|TRBV19|TRBD2
TGTGCCAGTAGTAGATTGACCGGGACTAGCGGGGGCAATGAGCAGTTCTTC
CASSRLTGTSGGNEQFF
>many|TRBJ1-5|TRBV27|TRBD1
TGTGCCAGCGGCGGGACAGGCAATCAGCCCCAGCATTTT
CASGGTGNQPQHF
>few|TRBJ1-6|TRBV10-3|TRBD1
TGTGCCATCAGCCCGGACAGGGGCTATAATTCACCCCTCCACTTT
CAISPDRGYNSPLHF
>few|TRBJ1-2|TRBV10-3|-
TGTGCCATCAGGGACGGTTTCGGAGCTAACTATGGCTACACCTTC
CAIRDGFGANYGYTF
>few|TRBJ2-3|TRBV24-1|-
TGTGCCACCAGTGGCCGGGACCCAGGAACCACAGATACGCAGTATTTT
CATSGRDPGTTDTQYF